The clone carrying this TCR beta chain turned up a few times. The antigen is not known. This record belongs to a study of T-cell memory formation after mild COVID-19. Study information: Largely, TCR clusters stayed within a single donor. Whole-study findings and limits: Memory cells collected pre-infection included some clones that later responded, suggesting cross-reactive memory joined.

The CDR3 consists of 14 residues. The germline CDR1 and CDR2 sequences are LNHNV and YYDKDF (reference sequence). V shed 0 bases and J shed 5 bases, with 10 bases lying between them. MiXCR, applied by TCRdb to the 5' RACE reads, yields one record per CDR3 protein. Among 300,000 to 350,000 distinct CDR3 sequences, approximately 19% were seen once, and the ten largest hold around 21%. This TCR came from a man aged 18-30 years who had mild COVID-19 (a few samples of this study predate the infection). Cell type and time point are not known. The sequenced sample was PBMCs or a T cell subset sorted from them (not recorded which). V is TRBV15 and J is TRBJ1-2; D gene unclear. The CDR3 loop reads CATSRDRSGYGYTF. CDR3 nucleotides: TGTGCCACCAGCAGAGATCGCTCAGGTTATGGCTACACCTTC.